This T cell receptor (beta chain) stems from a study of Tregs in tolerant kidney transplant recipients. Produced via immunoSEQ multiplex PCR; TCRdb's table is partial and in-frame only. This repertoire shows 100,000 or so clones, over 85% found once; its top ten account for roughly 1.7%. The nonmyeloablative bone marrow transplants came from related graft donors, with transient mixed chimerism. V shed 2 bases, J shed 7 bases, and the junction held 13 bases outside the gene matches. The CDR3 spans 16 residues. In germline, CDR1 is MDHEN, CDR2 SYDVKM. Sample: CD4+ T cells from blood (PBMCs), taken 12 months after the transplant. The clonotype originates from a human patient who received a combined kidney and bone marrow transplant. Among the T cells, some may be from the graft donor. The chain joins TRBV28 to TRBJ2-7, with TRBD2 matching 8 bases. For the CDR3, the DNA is TGTGCCAGCAGTTTACCGCTGTCGGGGGGGTTTGGGGAGCAGTACTTC. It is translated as CASSLPLSGGFGEQYF. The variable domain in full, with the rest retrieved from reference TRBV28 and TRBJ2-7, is DVKVTQSSRYLVKRTGEKVFLECVQDMDHENMFWYRQDPGLGLRLIYFSYDVKMKEKGDIPEGYSVSREKKERFSLILESASTNQTSMYLCASSLPLSGGFGEQYFGPGTRLTVT.